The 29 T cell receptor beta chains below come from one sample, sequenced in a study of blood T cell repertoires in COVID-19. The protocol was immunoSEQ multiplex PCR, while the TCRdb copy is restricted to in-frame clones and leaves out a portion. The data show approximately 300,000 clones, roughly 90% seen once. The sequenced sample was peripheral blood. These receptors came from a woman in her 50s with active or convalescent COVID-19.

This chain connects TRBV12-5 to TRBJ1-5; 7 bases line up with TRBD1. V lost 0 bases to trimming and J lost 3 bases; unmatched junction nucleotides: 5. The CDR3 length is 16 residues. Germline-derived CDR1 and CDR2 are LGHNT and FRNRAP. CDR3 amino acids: CASGLVFRGFNQPQHF. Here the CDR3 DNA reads TGTGCTAGTGGTTTGGTATTCAGGGGGTTCAATCAGCCCCAGCATTTT.

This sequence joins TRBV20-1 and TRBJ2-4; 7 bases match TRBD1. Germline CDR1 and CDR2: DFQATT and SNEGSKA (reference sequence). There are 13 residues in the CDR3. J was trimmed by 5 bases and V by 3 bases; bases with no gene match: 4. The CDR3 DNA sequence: TGCAGTGCTAGTGGACAGGTTCAAAACATTCAGTACTTC. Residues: CSASGQVQNIQYF.

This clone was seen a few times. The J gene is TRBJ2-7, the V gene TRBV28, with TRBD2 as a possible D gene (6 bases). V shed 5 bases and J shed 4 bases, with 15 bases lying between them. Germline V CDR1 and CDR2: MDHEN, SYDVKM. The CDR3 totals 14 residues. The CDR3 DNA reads TGTGCCAGCAGTAGAACCATGACTAGTTACGAGCAGTACTTC. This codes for CASSRTMTSYEQYF.

In DNA form, the CDR3 reads TGTGCCAGCTCACCGGCACTAGCGGGGGGGCTGGATACGCAGTATTTT. Translation gives CASSPALAGGLDTQYF. This chain links TRBV18 with TRBJ2-3; 13 bases are a match to TRBD2. This CDR3 has 16 amino acids. V shed 3 bases, J shed 6 bases, and the junction held 6 bases outside the gene matches. CDR1 is KGHSH, CDR2 LQKENI, per germline.

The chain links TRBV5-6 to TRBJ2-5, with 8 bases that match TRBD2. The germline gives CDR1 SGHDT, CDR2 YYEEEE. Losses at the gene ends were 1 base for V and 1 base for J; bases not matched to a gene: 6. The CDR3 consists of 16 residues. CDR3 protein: CASSLLRGGSQETQYF. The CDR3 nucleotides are TGTGCCAGCAGCTTGCTGCGCGGGGGGTCCCAAGAGACCCAGTACTTC.

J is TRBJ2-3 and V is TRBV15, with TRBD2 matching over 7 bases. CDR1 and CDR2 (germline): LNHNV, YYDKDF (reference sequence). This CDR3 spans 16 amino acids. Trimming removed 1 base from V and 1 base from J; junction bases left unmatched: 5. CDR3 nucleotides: TGTGCCACCAGCAGAGGGCGGGGGACGGGCACAGATACGCAGTATTTT. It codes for CATSRGRGTGTDTQYF.

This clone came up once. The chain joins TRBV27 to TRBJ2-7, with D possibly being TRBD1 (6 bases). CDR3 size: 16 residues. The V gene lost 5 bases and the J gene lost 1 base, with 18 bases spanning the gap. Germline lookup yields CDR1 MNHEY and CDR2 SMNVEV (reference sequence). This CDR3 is CASSPSWGPRSYEQYF. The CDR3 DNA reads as TGTGCCAGCAGTCCCTCCTGGGGGCCTCGGTCCTACGAGCAGTACTTC.

The CDR3 spells CASSLGDSRNTEAFF. The CDR3 DNA is TGTGCCAGCAGCTTGGGGGACAGCCGGAACACTGAAGCTTTCTTT. V usage is TRBV13 and J usage is TRBJ1-1, with 7 positions matching TRBD1. The CDR3 totals 15 residues. With V trimmed by 3 bases and J by 1 base, 5 bases remained unmatched. The germline CDR1 and CDR2 sequences are PRHDT and FYEKMQ (reference sequence). The whole variable domain, filled in from reference TRBV13 and TRBJ1-1, reads AAGVIQSPRHLIKEKRETATLKCYPIPRHDTVYWYQQGPGQDPQFLISFYEKMQSDKGSIPDRFSAQQFSDYHSELNMSSLELGDSALYFCASSLGDSRNTEAFFGQGTRLTVV.

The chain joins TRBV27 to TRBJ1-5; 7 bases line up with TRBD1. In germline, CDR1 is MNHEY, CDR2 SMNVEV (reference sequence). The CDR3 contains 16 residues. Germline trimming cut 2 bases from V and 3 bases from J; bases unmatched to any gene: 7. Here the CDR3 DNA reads TGTGCCAGCAGTTTAGCAGGGGGATGGCCCAATCAGCCCCAGCATTTT. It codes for CASSLAGGWPNQPQHF.

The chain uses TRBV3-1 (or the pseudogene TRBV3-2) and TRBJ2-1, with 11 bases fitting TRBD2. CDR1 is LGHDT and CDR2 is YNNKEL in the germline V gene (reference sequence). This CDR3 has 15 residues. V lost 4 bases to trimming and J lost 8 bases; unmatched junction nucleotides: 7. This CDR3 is CASSPGLAGGYEQFF. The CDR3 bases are TGTGCCAGCAGCCCTGGGCTAGCGGGAGGTTATGAGCAGTTCTTC.

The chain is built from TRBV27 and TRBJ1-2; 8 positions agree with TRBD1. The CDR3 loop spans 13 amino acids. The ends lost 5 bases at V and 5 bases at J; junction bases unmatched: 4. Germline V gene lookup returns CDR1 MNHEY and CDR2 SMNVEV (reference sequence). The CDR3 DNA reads TGTGCCAGCAGTACAACAGGGGGATATGGCTACACCTTC. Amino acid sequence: CASSTTGGYGYTF.

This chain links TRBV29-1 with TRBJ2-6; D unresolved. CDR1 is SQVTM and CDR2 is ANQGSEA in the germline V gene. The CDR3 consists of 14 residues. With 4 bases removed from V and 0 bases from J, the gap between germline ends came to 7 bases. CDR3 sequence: CSVGSSSGANVLTF. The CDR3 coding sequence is TGCAGCGTTGGATCGAGCTCTGGGGCCAACGTCCTGACTTTC.

The CDR3: CASSYGEDLLTLTF. Here the CDR3 DNA reads TGTGCCAGCAGTTACGGAGAGGACTTGTTAACTCTCACCTTC. The V and J genes are TRBV6-5 and TRBJ1-2; D not certain. CDR1 and CDR2 (germline): MNHEY, SVGAGI. This CDR3 contains 14 residues. V was pared by 2 bases and J by 13 bases, with 20 bases between.

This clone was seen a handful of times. CDR3 residues: CASSLSDRAHEQYF. Here the CDR3 DNA reads TGTGCCAGCAGCCTTTCGGACAGGGCACACGAGCAGTACTTC. The chain carries TRBV7-2 and TRBJ2-7; 8 bases align to TRBD1. The ends lost 5 bases at V and 5 bases at J; junction bases unmatched: 8. The CDR3 spans 14 residues. CDR1 SGHTA and CDR2 FQGNSA come from the germline V gene.

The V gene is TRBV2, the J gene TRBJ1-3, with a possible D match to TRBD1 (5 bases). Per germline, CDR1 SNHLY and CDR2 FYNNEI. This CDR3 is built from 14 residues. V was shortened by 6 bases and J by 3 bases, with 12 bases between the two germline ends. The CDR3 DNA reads TGTGCCAGCAGCCGTCGGGGGTTTGGAAACACCATATATTTT. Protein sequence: CASSRRGFGNTIYF. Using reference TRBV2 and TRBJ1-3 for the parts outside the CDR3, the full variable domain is EPEVTQTPSHQVTQMGQEVILRCVPISNHLYFYWYRQILGQKVEFLVSFYNNEISEKSEIFDDQFSVERPDGSNFTLKIRSTKLEDSAMYFCASSRRGFGNTIYFGEGSWLTVV.

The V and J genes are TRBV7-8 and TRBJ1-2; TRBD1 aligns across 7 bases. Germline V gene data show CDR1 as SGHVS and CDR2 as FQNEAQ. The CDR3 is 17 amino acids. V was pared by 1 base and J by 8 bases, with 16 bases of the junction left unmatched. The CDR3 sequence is CASSLGATGRGVDGYTF. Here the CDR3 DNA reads TGTGCCAGCAGCTTAGGGGCCACGGGCAGGGGGGTTGACGGCTACACCTTC.

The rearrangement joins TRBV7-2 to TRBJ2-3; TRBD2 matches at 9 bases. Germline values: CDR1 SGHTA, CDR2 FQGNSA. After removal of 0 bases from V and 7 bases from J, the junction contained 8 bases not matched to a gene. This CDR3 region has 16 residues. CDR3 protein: CASSLAGGRAMNTQYF. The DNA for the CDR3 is TGTGCCAGCAGCTTAGCCGGCGGGAGGGCCATGAATACGCAGTATTTT.

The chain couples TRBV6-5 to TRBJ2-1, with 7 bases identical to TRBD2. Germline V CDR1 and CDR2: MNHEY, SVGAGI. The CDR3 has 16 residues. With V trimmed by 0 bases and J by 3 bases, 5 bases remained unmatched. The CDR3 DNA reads TGTGCCAGCAGTTACTCAAGCCGGGACTACTACAATGAGCAGTTCTTC. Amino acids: CASSYSSRDYYNEQFF.

The CDR3 nucleotides are TGTGCCAGTAGTTCTAGCCTAGCGGGCTACAATGAGCAGTTCTTC. Protein sequence: CASSSSLAGYNEQFF. The chain has TRBV19 and TRBJ2-1, with 8 bases lining up with TRBD2. The CDR3 extends over 15 amino acids. Per germline, CDR1 LNHDA and CDR2 SQIVND (reference sequence). V was clipped by 5 bases and J by 3 bases; unmatched bases: 6.

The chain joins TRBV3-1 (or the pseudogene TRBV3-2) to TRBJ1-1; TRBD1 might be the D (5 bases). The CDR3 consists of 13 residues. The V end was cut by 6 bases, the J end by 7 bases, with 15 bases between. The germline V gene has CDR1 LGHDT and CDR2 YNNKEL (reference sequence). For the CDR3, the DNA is TGTGCCAGCAGTCCCTTTCAGGACAATGAAGCTTTCTTT. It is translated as CASSPFQDNEAFF.

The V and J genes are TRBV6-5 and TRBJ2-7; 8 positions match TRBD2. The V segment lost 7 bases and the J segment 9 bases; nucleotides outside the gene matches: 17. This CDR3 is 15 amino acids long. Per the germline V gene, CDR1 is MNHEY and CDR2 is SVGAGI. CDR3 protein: CASNPRLGGGSGQYF. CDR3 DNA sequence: TGTGCCAGCAACCCCCGACTGGGCGGGGGGAGTGGGCAGTACTTC.

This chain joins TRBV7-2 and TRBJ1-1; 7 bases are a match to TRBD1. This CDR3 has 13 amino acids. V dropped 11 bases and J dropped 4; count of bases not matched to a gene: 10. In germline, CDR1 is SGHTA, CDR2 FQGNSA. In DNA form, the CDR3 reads TGTGCCGTCACAGGGGTCCCAGGCACTGAAGCTTTCTTT. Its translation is CAVTGVPGTEAFF.

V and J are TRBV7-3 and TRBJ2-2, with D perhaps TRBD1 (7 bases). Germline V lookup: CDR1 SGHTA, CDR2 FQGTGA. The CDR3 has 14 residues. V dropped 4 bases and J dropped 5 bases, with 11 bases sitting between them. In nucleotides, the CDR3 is TGTGCCAGCAGCTCCAGGGGGGAAACCGGGGAGCTGTTTTTT. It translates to CASSSRGETGELFF.

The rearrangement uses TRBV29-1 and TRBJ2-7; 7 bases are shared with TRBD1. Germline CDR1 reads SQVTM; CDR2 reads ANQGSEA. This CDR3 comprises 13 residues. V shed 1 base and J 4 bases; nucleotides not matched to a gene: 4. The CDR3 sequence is CSVEAGTEYEQYF. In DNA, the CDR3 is TGCAGCGTTGAAGCAGGGACAGAGTACGAGCAGTACTTC.

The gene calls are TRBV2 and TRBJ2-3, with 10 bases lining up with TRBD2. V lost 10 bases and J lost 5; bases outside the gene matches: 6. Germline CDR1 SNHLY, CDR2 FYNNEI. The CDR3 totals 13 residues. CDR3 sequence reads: CANSGGREDTQYF. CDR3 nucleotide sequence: TGTGCCAATAGCGGGGGGAGGGAAGATACGCAGTATTTT.

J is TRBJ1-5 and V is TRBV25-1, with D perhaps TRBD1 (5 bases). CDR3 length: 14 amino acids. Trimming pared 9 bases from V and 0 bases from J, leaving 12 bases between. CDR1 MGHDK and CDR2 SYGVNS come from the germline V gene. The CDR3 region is CASGGTTSNQPQHF. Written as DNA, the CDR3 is TGTGCCAGTGGAGGGACTACTAGCAATCAGCCCCAGCATTTT.

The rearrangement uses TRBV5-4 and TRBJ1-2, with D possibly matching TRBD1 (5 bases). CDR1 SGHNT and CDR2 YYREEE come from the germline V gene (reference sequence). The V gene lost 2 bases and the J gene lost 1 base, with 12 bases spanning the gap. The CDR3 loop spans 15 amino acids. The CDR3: CASSFGLDSNYGYTF. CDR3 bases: TGTGCCAGCAGCTTTGGGCTAGACAGTAACTATGGCTACACCTTC.

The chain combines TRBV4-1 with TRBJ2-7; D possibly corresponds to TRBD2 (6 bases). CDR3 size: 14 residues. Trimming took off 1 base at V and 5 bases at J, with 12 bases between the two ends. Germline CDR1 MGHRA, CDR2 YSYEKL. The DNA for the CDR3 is TGCGCCAGCAGCCAAGTGCAGGGACTCCACGAGCAGTACTTC. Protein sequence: CASSQVQGLHEQYF.

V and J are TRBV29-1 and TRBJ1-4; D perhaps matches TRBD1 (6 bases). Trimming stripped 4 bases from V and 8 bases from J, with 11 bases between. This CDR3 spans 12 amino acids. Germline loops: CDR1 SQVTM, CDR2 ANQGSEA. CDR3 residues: CSVGQAEEKLFF. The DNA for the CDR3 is TGCAGCGTTGGACAGGCAGAGGAAAAACTGTTTTTT.